At least ten counts were recorded for the clone carrying this T cell receptor beta chain. The source of the sample is a study of Graves' ophthalmopathy and Graves' hyperthyroidism. RNA transcripts were the template, and TCR beta CDR3 regions were amplified from them. The first round was an RT-PCR with HTBI primers, and the second round was a multiplex PCR. TCRdb processed the multiplex PCR reads anew with MiXCR; each CDR3 protein has one entry. The sample holds a few hundred thousand distinct CDR3 sequences, roughly 17% seen once. Material for sequencing was peripheral blood. The clonotype comes from an adult man with Graves' ophthalmopathy.

The CDR3 loop reads CASSLVGYEQYF. As DNA, the CDR3 is TGTGCCAGCAGCTTAGTGGGATACGAGCAGTACTTC. The rearrangement joins TRBV7-9 to TRBJ2-7; no firm D call. This CDR3 is built from 12 residues. Trimming shortened V by 1 base and J by 4 bases, and 5 bases separated the two germline ends. The germline V gene encodes CDR1 SEHNR and CDR2 FQNEAQ (reference sequence).